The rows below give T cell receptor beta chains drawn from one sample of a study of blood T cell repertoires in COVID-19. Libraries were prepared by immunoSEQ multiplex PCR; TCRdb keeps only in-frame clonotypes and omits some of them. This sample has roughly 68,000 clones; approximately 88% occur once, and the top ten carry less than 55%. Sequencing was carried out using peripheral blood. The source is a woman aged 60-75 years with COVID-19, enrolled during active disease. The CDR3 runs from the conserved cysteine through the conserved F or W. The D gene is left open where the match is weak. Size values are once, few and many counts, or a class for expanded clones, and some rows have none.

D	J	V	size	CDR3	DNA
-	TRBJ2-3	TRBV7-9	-	CASTIQGVGTDTQYF	TGTGCCAGCACCATACAGGGAGTAGGCACAGATACGCAGTATTTT
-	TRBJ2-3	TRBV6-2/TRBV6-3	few	CASSSPGAPTDTQYF	TGTGCCAGCAGTTCCCCGGGTGCACCCACAGATACGCAGTATTTT
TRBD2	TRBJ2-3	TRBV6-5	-	CASSYSASGGQPQYF	TGTGCCAGCAGTTATTCGGCTAGCGGAGGCCAGCCGCAGTATTTT
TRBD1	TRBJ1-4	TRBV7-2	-	CASSEGQGITATNEKLFF	TGTGCCAGCAGCGAGGGACAGGGGATCACCGCAACTAATGAAAAACTGTTTTTT
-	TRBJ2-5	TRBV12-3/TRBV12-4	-	CASSSSGETQYF	TGTGCCAGCAGTTCGTCCGGGGAGACCCAGTACTTC
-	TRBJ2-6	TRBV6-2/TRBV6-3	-	CASSYRGLGGANVLTF	TGTGCCAGCAGTTACCGGGGACTCGGTGGGGCCAACGTCCTGACTTTC
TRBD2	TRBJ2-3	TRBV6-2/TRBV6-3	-	CASSYGGLAGGEQYF	TGTGCCAGCAGTTACGGGGGACTAGCGGGAGGGGAGCAGTATTTT
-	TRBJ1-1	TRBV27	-	CATFLNTEAFF	TGTGCCACCTTCCTGAACACTGAAGCTTTCTTT
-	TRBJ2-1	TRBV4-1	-	CASSQRGYNEQFF	TGCGCCAGCAGCCAGAGGGGGTACAATGAGCAGTTCTTC
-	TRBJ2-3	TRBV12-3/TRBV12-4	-	CASSLQGGTQYF	TGTGCCAGCAGCTTACAGGGTGGTACGCAGTATTTT
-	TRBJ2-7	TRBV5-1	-	CASSWRRGGSYEQYF	TGCGCCAGCAGCTGGCGCAGGGGAGGGTCCTACGAGCAGTACTTC
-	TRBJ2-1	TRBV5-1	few	CASSSGAGNEQFF	TGCGCCAGCAGCTCAGGGGCTGGGAATGAGCAGTTCTTC
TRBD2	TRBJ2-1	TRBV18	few	CASSLLGTSGPTYNEQFF	TGTGCCAGCTCACTTTTAGGGACTAGCGGGCCTACCTACAATGAGCAGTTCTTC
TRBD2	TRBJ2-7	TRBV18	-	CASSPKGGNEQYF	TGTGCCAGCTCACCAAAGGGAGGGAACGAGCAGTACTTC
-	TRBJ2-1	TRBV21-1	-	CASSKGSPGVGSGNEQFF	-
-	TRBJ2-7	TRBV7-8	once	CASSFGRGSYEQYF	TGTGCCAGCAGCTTTGGGCGTGGGTCCTACGAGCAGTACTTC
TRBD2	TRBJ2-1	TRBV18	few	CASSPPIAGDYNEQFF	TGTGCCAGCTCACCACCGATAGCGGGGGATTACAATGAGCAGTTCTTC
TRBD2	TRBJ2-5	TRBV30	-	CARGDQETQYF	TGTGCTCGGGGGGATCAAGAGACCCAGTACTTC
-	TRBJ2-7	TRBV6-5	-	CASIAQRSSYEQYF	TGTGCCAGCATAGCCCAGCGGAGCTCCTACGAGCAGTACTTC
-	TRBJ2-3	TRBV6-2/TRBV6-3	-	CASSLTDTQYF	TGTGCCAGCAGTCTCACAGATACGCAGTATTTT
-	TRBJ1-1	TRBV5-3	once	CASPRVPLNTEAFF	TGTGCCAGTCCGAGGGTGCCCTTGAACACTGAAGCTTTCTTT
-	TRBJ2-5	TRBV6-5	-	CASSYWRDGETQYF	TGTGCCAGCAGTTACTGGCGGGACGGGGAGACCCAGTACTTC
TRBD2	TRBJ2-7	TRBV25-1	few	CASSRSGIVDEQYF	TGTGCCAGCAGCCGAAGCGGGATAGTCGACGAGCAGTACTTC
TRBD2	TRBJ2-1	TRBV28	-	CASTPSGLAGNNEQFF	TGTGCCAGCACCCCCTCGGGGCTAGCGGGGAACAATGAGCAGTTCTTC
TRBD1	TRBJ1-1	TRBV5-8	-	CASRLRTGGTEAFF	TGTGCCAGCAGGCTCAGGACAGGGGGAACTGAAGCTTTCTTT
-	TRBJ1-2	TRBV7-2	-	CASSLNRDLYGYTF	TGTGCCAGCAGCCTCAACAGGGATCTCTATGGCTACACCTTC
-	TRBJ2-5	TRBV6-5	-	CASSYGPGLGGETQYF	TGTGCCAGCAGTTACGGGCCAGGGCTAGGGGGAGAGACCCAGTACTTC
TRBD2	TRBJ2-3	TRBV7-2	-	CASSLDMAGAADTQYF	TGTGCCAGCAGCTTAGATATGGCGGGAGCGGCGGATACGCAGTATTTT
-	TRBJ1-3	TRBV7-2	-	CASTGTGSSGNTIYF	TGTGCCAGCACCGGAACAGGATCCTCTGGAAACACCATATATTTT
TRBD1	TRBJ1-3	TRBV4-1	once	CASSPGQVEDTIYF	TGCGCCAGCAGCCCAGGACAGGTTGAGGACACCATATATTTT
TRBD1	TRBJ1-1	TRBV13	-	CASSLRQGAEAFF	TGTGCCAGCAGCTTAAGACAGGGGGCTGAAGCTTTCTTT
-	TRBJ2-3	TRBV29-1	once	CSGSGQLGGTQYF	TGCAGCGGTTCGGGACAGCTCGGGGGTACGCAGTATTTT
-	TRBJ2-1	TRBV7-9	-	CASSSYDKNYNEQFF	TGTGCCAGCAGCTCCTACGACAAGAACTACAATGAGCAGTTCTTC
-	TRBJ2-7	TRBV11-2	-	CASSSTQVPGEQYF	TGTGCCAGCAGCTCGACACAGGTCCCCGGGGAGCAGTACTTC
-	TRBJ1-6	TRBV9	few	CASSVARDNSPLHF	TGTGCCAGCAGCGTAGCCAGGGATAATTCACCCCTCCACTTT
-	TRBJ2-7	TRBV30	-	CAWSEAGRAYEQYF	TGTGCCTGGAGTGAGGCCGGCAGGGCCTACGAGCAGTACTTC
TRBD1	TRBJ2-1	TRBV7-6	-	CASSDQGETAYNEQFF	TGTGCCAGCAGCGATCAGGGGGAGACAGCCTACAATGAGCAGTTCTTC
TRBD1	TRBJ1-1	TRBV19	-	CASSMDRDLTEAFF	TGTGCCAGTAGTATGGACAGGGACCTCACTGAAGCTTTCTTT
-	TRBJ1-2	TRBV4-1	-	CASSQDRGHGYTF	TGCGCCAGCAGCCAAGACAGGGGCCATGGCTACACCTTC
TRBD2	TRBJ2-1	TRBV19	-	CASSRPRTSGRDEQFF	TGTGCCAGTAGTAGACCCCGGACTAGCGGGAGAGATGAGCAGTTCTTC
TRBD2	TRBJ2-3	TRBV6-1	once	CASSDWLAGVADTQYF	TGTGCCAGCAGTGATTGGCTAGCGGGAGTGGCAGATACGCAGTATTTT
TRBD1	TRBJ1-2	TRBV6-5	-	CASSYSGQHYTF	TGTGCCAGCAGTTACTCGGGACAGCACTACACCTTC
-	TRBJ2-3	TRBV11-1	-	CASSPRVAVKDTQYF	TGTGCCAGCAGCCCCCGTGTAGCGGTGAAAGATACGCAGTATTTT
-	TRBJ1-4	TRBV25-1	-	CATESREGLEKLFF	TGTGCCACCGAATCGAGGGAGGGTTTGGAAAAACTGTTTTTT
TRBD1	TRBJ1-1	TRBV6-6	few	CASSDPGQGNRAFF	TGTGCCAGCAGTGACCCGGGACAGGGGAATAGAGCTTTCTTT
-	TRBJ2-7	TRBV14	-	CASSRGRYEQYF	TGTGCCAGCAGCCGAGGGAGGTACGAGCAGTACTTC
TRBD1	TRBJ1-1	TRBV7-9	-	CASRTGQGISEAFF	TGTGCCAGCAGAACCGGACAGGGGATCTCTGAAGCTTTCTTT
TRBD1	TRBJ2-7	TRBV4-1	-	CASSPGQGVSYEQYF	TGCGCCAGCAGTCCGGGACAGGGGGTCTCCTACGAGCAGTACTTC
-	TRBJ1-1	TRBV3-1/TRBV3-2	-	CASSPGGGQDTEAFF	TGTGCCAGCAGCCCTGGGGGAGGGCAGGACACTGAAGCTTTCTTT
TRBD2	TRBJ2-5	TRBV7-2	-	CASSPHGRGGSGETQYF	TGTGCCAGCAGCCCCCATGGGCGGGGGGGCTCCGGGGAGACCCAGTACTTC
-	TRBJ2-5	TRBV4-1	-	CASSQGSGTVETQYF	TGCGCCAGCAGCCAAGGGTCGGGAACTGTAGAGACCCAGTACTTC
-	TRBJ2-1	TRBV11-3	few	CASSLGGGTPRFF	TGTGCCAGCAGCTTAGGAGGGGGAACACCCCGCTTCTTC
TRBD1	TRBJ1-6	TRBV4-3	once	CASSQDGTGQSPLHF	TGCGCCAGCAGCCAAGACGGGACAGGGCAATCACCCCTCCACTTT
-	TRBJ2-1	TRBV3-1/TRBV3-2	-	CASSPLGVYNEQFF	TGTGCCAGCAGCCCCTTGGGCGTTTACAATGAGCAGTTCTTC
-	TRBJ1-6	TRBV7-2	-	CASSRGDNSPLHF	TGTGCCAGCAGCCGGGGGGATAATTCACCCCTCCACTTT
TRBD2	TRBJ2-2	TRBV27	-	CASSPRGRENGELFF	TGTGCCAGCAGTCCCCGCGGGAGGGAGAACGGGGAGCTGTTTTTT
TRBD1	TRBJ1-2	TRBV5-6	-	CASSSGTAYGYTF	TGTGCCAGCAGCTCCGGGACAGCCTATGGCTACACCTTC
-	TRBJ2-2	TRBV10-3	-	CAISTFPTENTGELFF	TGTGCCATCAGTACCTTTCCGACAGAAAACACCGGGGAGCTGTTTTTT
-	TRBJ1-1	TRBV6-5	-	CASSYGGGTEAFF	TGTGCCAGCAGTTACGGGGGGGGCACTGAAGCTTTCTTT
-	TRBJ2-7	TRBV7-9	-	CASSATYEQYF	TGTGCCAGCAGCGCCACTTACGAGCAGTACTTC